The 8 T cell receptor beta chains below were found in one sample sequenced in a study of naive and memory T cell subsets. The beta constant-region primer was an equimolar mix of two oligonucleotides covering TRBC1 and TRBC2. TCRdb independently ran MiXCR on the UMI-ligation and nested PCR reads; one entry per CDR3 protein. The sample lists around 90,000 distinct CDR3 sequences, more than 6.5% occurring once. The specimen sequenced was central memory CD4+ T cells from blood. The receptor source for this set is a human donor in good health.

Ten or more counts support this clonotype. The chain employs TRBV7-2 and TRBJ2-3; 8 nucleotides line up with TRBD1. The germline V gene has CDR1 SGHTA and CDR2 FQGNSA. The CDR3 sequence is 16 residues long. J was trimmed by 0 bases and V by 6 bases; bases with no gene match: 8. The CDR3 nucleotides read TGTGCCAGCAGATCGGGACAGGCCCTTAGCACAGATACGCAGTATTTT. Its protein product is CASRSGQALSTDTQYF.

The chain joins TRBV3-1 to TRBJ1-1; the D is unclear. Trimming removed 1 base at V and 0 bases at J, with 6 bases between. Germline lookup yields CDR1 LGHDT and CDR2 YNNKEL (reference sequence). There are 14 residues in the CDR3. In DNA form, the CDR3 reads TGTGCCAGCAGCCAAGCGGGTCTGAACACTGAAGCTTTCTTT. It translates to CASSQAGLNTEAFF.

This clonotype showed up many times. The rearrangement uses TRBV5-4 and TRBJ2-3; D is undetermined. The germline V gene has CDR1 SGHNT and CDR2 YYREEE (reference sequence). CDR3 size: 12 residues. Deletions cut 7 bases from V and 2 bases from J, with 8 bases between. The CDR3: CASSLSTDTQYF. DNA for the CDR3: TGTGCCAGCTCGCTTTCCACAGATACGCAGTATTTT.

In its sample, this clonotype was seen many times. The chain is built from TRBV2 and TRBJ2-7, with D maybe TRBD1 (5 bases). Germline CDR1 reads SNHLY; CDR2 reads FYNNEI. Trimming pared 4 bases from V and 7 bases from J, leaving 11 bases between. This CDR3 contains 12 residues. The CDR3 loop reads CASSVRQQEQYF. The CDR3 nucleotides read TGTGCCAGCAGTGTGCGACAGCAAGAGCAGTACTTC. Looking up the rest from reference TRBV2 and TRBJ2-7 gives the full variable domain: EPEVTQTPSHQVTQMGQEVILRCVPISNHLYFYWYRQILGQKVEFLVSFYNNEISEKSEIFDDQFSVERPDGSNFTLKIRSTKLEDSAMYFCASSVRQQEQYFGPGTRLTVT.

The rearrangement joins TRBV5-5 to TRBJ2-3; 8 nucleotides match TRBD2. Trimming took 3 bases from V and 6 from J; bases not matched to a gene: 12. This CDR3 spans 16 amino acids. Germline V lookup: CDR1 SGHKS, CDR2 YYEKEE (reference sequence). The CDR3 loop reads CASSSLHTSGGDTQYF. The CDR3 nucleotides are TGTGCCAGCAGCTCTCTCCACACTAGCGGCGGCGATACGCAGTATTTT.

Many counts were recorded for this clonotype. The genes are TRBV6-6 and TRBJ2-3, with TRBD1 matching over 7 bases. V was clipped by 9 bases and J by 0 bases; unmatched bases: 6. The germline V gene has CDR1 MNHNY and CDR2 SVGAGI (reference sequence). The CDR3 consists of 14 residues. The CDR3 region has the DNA TGTGCCAGTCAGGTGACAGGGAGCACAGATACGCAGTATTTT. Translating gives CASQVTGSTDTQYF.

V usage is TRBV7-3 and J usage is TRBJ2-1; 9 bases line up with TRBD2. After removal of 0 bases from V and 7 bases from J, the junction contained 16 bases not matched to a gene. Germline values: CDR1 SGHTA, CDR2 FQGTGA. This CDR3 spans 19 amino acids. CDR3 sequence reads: CASSLTAVVAGGPRNEQFF. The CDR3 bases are TGTGCCAGCAGCTTAACGGCCGTTGTGGCGGGAGGGCCTAGGAATGAGCAGTTCTTC. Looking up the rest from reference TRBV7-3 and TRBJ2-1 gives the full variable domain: GAGVSQTPSNKVTEKGKYVELRCDPISGHTALYWYRQSLGQGPEFLIYFQGTGAADDSGLPNDRFFAVRPEGSVSTLKIQRTERGDSAVYLCASSLTAVVAGGPRNEQFFGPGTRLTVL.

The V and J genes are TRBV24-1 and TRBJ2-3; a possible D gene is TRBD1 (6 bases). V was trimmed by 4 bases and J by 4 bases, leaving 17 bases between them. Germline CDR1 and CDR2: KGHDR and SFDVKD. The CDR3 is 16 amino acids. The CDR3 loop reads CATSENRDNSADTQYF. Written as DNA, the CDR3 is TGTGCCACCAGTGAAAACCGGGACAACTCCGCAGATACGCAGTATTTT.